This TCR beta chain was identified during a study of monozygotic twins with inflammatory bowel disease. This CDR3 is 18 amino acids long. Per germline, CDR1 LGHNA and CDR2 YSLEER. TCRdb processed the 5' RACE reads again and assigns one entry to each CDR3 protein, with no DNA. This sample's table has fewer than 550,000 distinct CDR3 sequences. The clonotype was recovered from a human donor with ulcerative colitis or Crohn's disease, or a healthy co-twin of an affected twin (not recorded which). Sequencing used blood. The rearrangement links TRBV4-3 to TRBJ2-7; TCRdb's D call of TRBD2 is untestable without DNA. Here the CDR3 reads CASSQGIGGPGYSYEQYF.